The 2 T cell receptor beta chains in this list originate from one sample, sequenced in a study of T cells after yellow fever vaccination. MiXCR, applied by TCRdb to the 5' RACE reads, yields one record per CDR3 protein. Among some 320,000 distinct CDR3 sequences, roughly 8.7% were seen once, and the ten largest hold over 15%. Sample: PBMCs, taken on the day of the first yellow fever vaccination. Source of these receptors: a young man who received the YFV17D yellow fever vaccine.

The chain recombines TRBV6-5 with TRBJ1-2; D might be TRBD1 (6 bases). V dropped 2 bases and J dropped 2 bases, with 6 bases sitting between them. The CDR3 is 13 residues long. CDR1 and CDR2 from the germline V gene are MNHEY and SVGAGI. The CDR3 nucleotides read TGTGCCAGCAGTTACGACAGGAACTATGGCTACACCTTC. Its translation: CASSYDRNYGYTF.

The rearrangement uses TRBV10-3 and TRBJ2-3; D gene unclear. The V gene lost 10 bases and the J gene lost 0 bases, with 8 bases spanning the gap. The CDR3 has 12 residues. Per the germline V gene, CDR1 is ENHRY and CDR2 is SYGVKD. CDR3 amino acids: CATRASTDTQYF. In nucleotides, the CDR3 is TGTGCCACCCGAGCTAGCACAGATACGCAGTATTTT.